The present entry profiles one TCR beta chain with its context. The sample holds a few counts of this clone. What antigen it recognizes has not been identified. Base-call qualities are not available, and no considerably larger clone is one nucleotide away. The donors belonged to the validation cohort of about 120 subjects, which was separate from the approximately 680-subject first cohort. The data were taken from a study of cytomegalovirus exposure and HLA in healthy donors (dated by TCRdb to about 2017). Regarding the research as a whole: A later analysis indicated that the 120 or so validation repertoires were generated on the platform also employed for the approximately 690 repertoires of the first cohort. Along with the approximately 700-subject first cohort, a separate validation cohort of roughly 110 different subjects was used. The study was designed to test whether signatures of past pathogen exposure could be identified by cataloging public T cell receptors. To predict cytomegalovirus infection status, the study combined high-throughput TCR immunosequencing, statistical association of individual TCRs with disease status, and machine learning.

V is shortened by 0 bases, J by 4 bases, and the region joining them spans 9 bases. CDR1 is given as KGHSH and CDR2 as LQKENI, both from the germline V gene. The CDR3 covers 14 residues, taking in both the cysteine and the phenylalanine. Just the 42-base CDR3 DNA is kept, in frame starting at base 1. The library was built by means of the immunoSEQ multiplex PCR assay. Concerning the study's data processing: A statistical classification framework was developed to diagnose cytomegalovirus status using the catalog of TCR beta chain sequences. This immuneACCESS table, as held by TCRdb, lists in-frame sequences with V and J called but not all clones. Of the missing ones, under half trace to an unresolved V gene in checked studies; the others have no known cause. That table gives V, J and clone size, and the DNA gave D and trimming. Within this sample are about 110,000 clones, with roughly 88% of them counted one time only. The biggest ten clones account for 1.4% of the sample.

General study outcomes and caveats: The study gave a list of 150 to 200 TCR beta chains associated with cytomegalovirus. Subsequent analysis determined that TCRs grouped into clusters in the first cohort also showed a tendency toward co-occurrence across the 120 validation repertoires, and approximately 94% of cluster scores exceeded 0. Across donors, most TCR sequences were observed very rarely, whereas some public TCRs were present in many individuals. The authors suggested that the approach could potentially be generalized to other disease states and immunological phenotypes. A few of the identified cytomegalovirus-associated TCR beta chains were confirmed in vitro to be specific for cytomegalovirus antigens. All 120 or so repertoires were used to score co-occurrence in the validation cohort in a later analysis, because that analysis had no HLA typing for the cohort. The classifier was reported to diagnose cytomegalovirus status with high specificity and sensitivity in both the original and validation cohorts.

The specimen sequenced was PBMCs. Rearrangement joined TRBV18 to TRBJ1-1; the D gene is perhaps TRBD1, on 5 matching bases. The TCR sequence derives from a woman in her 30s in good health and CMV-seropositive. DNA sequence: TGTGCCAGCTCACCACCGGGGCCTCCCACTGAAGCTTTCTTT. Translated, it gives CASSPPGPPTEAFF.